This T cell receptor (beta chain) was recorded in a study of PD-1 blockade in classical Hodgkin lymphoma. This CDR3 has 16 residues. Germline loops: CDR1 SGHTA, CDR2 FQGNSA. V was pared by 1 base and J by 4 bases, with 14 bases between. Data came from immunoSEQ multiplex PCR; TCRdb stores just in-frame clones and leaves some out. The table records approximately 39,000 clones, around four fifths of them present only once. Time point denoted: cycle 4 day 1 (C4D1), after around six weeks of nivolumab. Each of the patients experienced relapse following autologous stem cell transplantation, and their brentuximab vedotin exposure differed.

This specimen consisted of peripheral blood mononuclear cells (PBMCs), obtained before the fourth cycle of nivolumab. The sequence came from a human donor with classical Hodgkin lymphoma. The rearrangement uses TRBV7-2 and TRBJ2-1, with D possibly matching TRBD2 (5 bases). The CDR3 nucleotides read TGTGCCAGCAGCTTAGGGAACGGGGTGGGGTACAATGAGCAGTTCTTC. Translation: CASSLGNGVGYNEQFF.